This T cell receptor (beta chain) emerged from a study of cytomegalovirus exposure and HLA in healthy donors. Study conclusions and caveats: About 87% or about 30% of the time was how often most TCR beta V segments were productive, according to an earlier analysis.

PCR was performed using 60 Vbeta and 13 Jbeta primers. Assay used: immunoSEQ multiplex PCR; TCRdb lists only in-frame clones, some missing. Among about 190,000 clones listed, around 80% were seen once. The junction had 4 bases not matched to a gene; V was cut back by 3 bases and J by 3 bases. Germline V gene sequence: CDR1 SGHNT, CDR2 YENEEA. The CDR3 is made up of 16 amino acids. This clone has a handful of counts. Its antigen is unknown. The sample taken for sequencing was PBMCs. The sequence was collected from a man aged 40-55 years in good health and CMV-seropositive. This chain links TRBV11-3 with TRBJ2-3; 12 bases align to TRBD1. The CDR3 protein is CASSLGQGAVTDTQYF. The CDR3, as DNA: TGTGCCAGCAGCTTGGGACAGGGGGCGGTGACAGATACGCAGTATTTT.